The 13 T cell receptor beta chains given below trace back to one sample, sequenced in a study of regulatory T cells in long-lasting Graves disease. Time point indicated: newly diagnosed GD, antithyroid drugs for less than 3 months. RNA extracted from PBMCs served as the sequencing template. iRepertoire HTBI primers and Arm-PCR of CDR3 regions built TCR beta libraries. TCRdb recomputed calls from the multiplex PCR reads with MiXCR, one row per CDR3 protein. The sample has fewer than 500,000 distinct CDR3 sequences; under 20% are singletons. The data were also submitted as part of a second study, on T cells in Graves' hyperthyroidism and ophthalmopathy.

The sequencing used peripheral blood mononuclear cells (PBMCs), collected at new diagnosis, from a patient treated with antithyroid drugs. Receptor source: a man aged 40-55 years with Graves disease.

At least ten counts were recorded for this clonotype. The rearrangement links TRBV30 to TRBJ1-2, with D perhaps TRBD1 (5 bases). From germline, CDR1 is GTSNPN and CDR2 SVGIG (reference sequence). Trimming cost V 7 bases and J 6 bases, with 15 bases left between them. This CDR3 is 12 amino acids long. The DNA of the CDR3 is TGTGCCTCCCCCCTGGAGGGGCATGGCTACACCTTC. As protein: CASPLEGHGYTF.

Comment on this clonotype: A far larger clone is off by one base, so a read error is likely. J is TRBJ2-1 and V is TRBV7-9, with D unclear. This CDR3 comprises 16 residues. CDR1 is SEHNR, CDR2 FQNEAQ, per germline (reference sequence). V shed 5 bases and J shed 7 bases, with 21 bases lying between them. CDR3 amino acids: CASSLGISLRQNEQFF. The CDR3 DNA follows: TGTGCCAGCAGCCTGGGAATCTCCCTACGGCAAAATGAGCAGTTCTTC.

Worth noting for this clonotype: Possible read error: a much larger clone is one base away. The J gene is TRBJ1-1, the V gene TRBV20-1; D remains unclear. Germline-derived CDR1 and CDR2 are DFQATT and SNEGSKA (reference sequence). The CDR3 consists of 10 residues. The CDR3 region is CSARLTEALF. DNA of the CDR3: TGCAGTGCTAGGCTCACTGAAGCTCTCTTT.

Many counts were recorded for this clonotype. The rearrangement joins TRBV5-1 to TRBJ2-1, with 7 bases fitting TRBD1. The CDR3 runs to 13 residues. Germline-derived CDR1 and CDR2 are SGHRS and YFSETQ. After removal of 4 bases from V and 6 bases from J, the junction contained 4 bases not matched to a gene. The CDR3 bases are TGCGCCAGCAGCATGACAGGGACCAATGAGCAGTTCTTC. Translated: CASSMTGTNEQFF.

For this clonotype: A much larger clone differs by one base, so this may be a read error. This chain joins TRBV7-2 and TRBJ2-7; a possible D gene is TRBD1 (6 bases). CDR1 SGHTA and CDR2 FQGNSA come from the germline V gene. The CDR3 is 13 residues long. The DNA of the CDR3 is TGTGCCAGCGGAACGGGACAATCCTGCGAGCAGTACTTC. Translation gives CASGTGQSCEQYF.

This clonotype came up many times. The genes are TRBV28 and TRBJ2-1; 8 bases map to TRBD2. The CDR3 spans 12 residues. Per the germline V gene, CDR1 is MDHEN and CDR2 is SYDVKM. Losses at the gene ends were 6 bases for V and 9 bases for J; bases not matched to a gene: 4. The CDR3 sequence: CASSPGGVEQFF. In DNA, the CDR3 is TGTGCCAGCAGCCCGGGGGGGGTTGAGCAGTTCTTC.

This clonotype was recorded at least ten times. Here the CDR3 DNA reads TGTGCCAGCAGCTTAGCCGGGACTAGAGGCAATGAGCAGTTCTTC. Residues: CASSLAGTRGNEQFF. V and J are TRBV7-6 and TRBJ2-1; 8 bases fit TRBD2. The germline V gene encodes CDR1 SGHVS and CDR2 FNYEAQ. Losses at the gene ends were 0 bases for V and 6 bases for J; bases not matched to a gene: 4. The CDR3 loop spans 15 amino acids.

This clonotype was observed at least ten times. The gene calls are TRBV28 and TRBJ2-7; 7 bases match TRBD1. The CDR3 has 15 amino acids. Per the germline V gene, CDR1 is MDHEN and CDR2 is SYDVKM. V shed 4 bases, J shed 3 bases, and the junction held 9 bases outside the gene matches. The CDR3 DNA is TGTGCCAGCAGTTCGCCGGGACAGCCAAGCTACGAGCAGTACTTC. Translated, it gives CASSSPGQPSYEQYF.

Turning to this clonotype: An end of the junction differs from the germline gene, which may be a read error. The chain has TRBV28 and TRBJ2-3, with 11 bases lining up with TRBD2. This CDR3 comprises 17 residues. Per germline, CDR1 MDHEN and CDR2 SYDVKM. In DNA form, the CDR3 reads TGTGACAGCATTTCACTCCCGACTAGCGGGGTCACAGATACGCAGTGTTTT. Protein product: CDSISLPTSGVTDTQCF.

This clonotype was counted at least ten times. The gene calls are TRBV11-2 and TRBJ1-1; 9 positions agree with TRBD1. The V segment lost 1 base and the J segment 5 bases; nucleotides outside the gene matches: 11. Germline CDR1 and CDR2: SGHAT and FQNNGV. The CDR3 has 17 residues. In DNA, the CDR3 is TGTGCCAGCAGCTTAGGGCCCCGGGACAGGGCTGGGACTGAAGCTTTCTTT. Its protein product is CASSLGPRDRAGTEAFF. The variable domain in full, with the rest retrieved from reference TRBV11-2 and TRBJ1-1, is EAGVAQSPRYKIIEKRQSVAFWCNPISGHATLYWYQQILGQGPKLLIQFQNNGVVDDSQLPKDRFSAERLKGVDSTLKIQPAKLEDSAVYLCASSLGPRDRAGTEAFFGQGTRLTVV.

In this sample, this clonotype turned up once. V gene TRBV7-9 combines with J gene TRBJ1-1, with a weak D call TRBD1 (5 bases). Germline V lookup: CDR1 SEHNR, CDR2 FQNEAQ (reference sequence). CDR3 length equals 16 residues. Trimming took 2 bases from V and 4 from J, leaving 17 bases between them. CDR3 protein: CASSLWGAGEGTEAFF. DNA for the CDR3: TGTGCCAGCAGCTTATGGGGCGCGGGCGAGGGCACTGAAGCTTTCTTT. Using reference TRBV7-9 and TRBJ1-1 for the parts outside the CDR3, the full variable domain is DTGVSQNPRHKITKRGQNVTFRCDPISEHNRLYWYRQTLGQGPEFLTYFQNEAQLEKSRLLSDRFSAERPKGSFSTLEIQRTEQGDSAMYLCASSLWGAGEGTEAFFGQGTRLTVV.

This clonotype showed up many times. The rearrangement joins TRBV28 to TRBJ2-5, with 8 bases lining up with TRBD1. The CDR3 consists of 16 residues. Germline CDR1 is MDHEN and CDR2 is SYDVKM. V was clipped by 5 bases and J by 2 bases; unmatched bases: 10. This CDR3 reads CASSAAGQALQETQYF. For the CDR3, the DNA is TGTGCCAGCAGTGCCGCGGGACAGGCCCTTCAAGAGACCCAGTACTTC.

CDR3 protein: CATSSQQLAGDQETQYF. The CDR3 nucleotides read TGTGCCACTTCATCCCAACAACTAGCGGGAGACCAAGAGACCCAGTACTTC. The chain has TRBV24-1 and TRBJ2-5, with 11 bases lining up with TRBD2. V dropped 10 bases and J dropped 0; count of bases not matched to a gene: 12. CDR3 length: 17 amino acids. Germline CDR1 reads KGHDR; CDR2 reads SFDVKD.